This T cell receptor (beta chain) was captured by sequencing in a study of T cell responses to AZD1222 COVID-19 vaccine. Study-level background: Both about-4-week and about-12-week second-dose recipients were combined.

The germline V gene has CDR1 DFQATT and CDR2 SNEGSKA (reference sequence). This CDR3 contains 11 residues. The V end was cut by 4 bases, the J end by 3 bases, with 6 bases between. Notes on the study in general: Scientists sampled the repertoires only once the peak T cell response had passed. Most donors were white British, females outnumbered males, and clonal diversity was possibly underestimated. It was only 6 or 7 AZD1222 recipients who were seropositive at baseline.

In the case of this clone: Its antigen is undetermined.

The protocol was immunoSEQ multiplex PCR, while the TCRdb copy is restricted to in-frame clones and leaves out a portion. The data hold around 130,000 clones, with approximately 86% observed a single time. Sequencing was performed on peripheral blood, taken on day 0 of AZD1222 vaccination. The origin of this receptor is an adult in good health. V is TRBV20-1 and J is TRBJ1-2; unclear D gene. The DNA of the CDR3 is TGCAGTGCTATGGAGGACTATGGCTACACCTTC. It specifies CSAMEDYGYTF.